The 21 T cell receptor beta chains listed next were all sequenced from one sample in a study of PD-L1 blockade in urothelial cancer. The sample's time point: pretreatment peripheral blood. Produced via immunoSEQ multiplex PCR; TCRdb's table is partial and in-frame only. The table shows roughly 63,000 clones, with approximately 81% occurring only once. Material: PBMCs, obtained around atezolizumab (anti-PD-L1) treatment. Source of these receptors: a man between 65 and 79 years old with urothelial cancer.

V and J are TRBV18 and TRBJ2-5; weak D call: TRBD1 (5 bases). The CDR3 contains 14 residues. Germline values: CDR1 KGHSH, CDR2 LQKENI. V gave up 2 bases and J gave up 7 bases, with 14 bases separating them. CDR3 loop: CASSPSDTSGTQYF. The DNA for the CDR3 is TGTGCCAGCTCACCATCGGACACCTCGGGGACCCAGTACTTC.

The rearrangement uses TRBV2 and TRBJ2-1; a weak D match, TRBD2 (6 bases). V was clipped by 5 bases and J by 6 bases, with 17 bases between them. Germline-derived CDR1 and CDR2 are SNHLY and FYNNEI. The CDR3 runs to 15 residues. The CDR3 here is CASSSRTWEANEQFF. DNA of the CDR3: TGTGCCAGCAGTTCGAGAACGTGGGAGGCCAATGAGCAGTTCTTC.

The chain combines TRBV5-1 with TRBJ2-1; D may be TRBD2 (6 bases). The CDR3 spans 15 residues. V was trimmed by 1 base and J by 0 bases, leaving 8 bases between them. CDR1 SGHRS and CDR2 YFSETQ come from the germline V gene. The CDR3 loop reads CASSLTGSSYNEQFF. In nucleotides, the CDR3 is TGCGCCAGCAGCTTGACCGGGAGCTCCTACAATGAGCAGTTCTTC.

This chain's CDR3 is CASSVDGGEQYF. CDR3 in DNA: TGTGCCAGCAGCGTAGACGGGGGCGAGCAGTACTTC. V is TRBV9 and J is TRBJ2-7, with a possible D match to TRBD2 (6 bases). This CDR3 region has 12 residues. Germline V gene lookup returns CDR1 SGDLS and CDR2 YYNGEE. V gave up 0 bases and J gave up 6 bases, with 7 bases separating them. Together with reference TRBV9 and TRBJ2-7, the CDR3 gives the full variable domain: DSGVTQTPKHLITATGQRVTLRCSPRSGDLSVYWYQQSLDQGLQFLIQYYNGEERAKGNILERFSAQQFPDLHSELNLSSLELGDSALYFCASSVDGGEQYFGPGTRLTVT.

This chain connects TRBV27 to TRBJ2-7; 9 bases map to TRBD1. Germline values: CDR1 MNHEY, CDR2 SMNVEV (reference sequence). V lost 8 bases to trimming and J lost 2 bases; unmatched junction nucleotides: 10. This CDR3 has 15 residues. CDR3 amino acids: CASAGSDRGTYEQYF. Written as DNA, the CDR3 is TGTGCCAGCGCGGGATCGGACAGGGGAACCTACGAGCAGTACTTC.

The table lists this clone with a few counts. V gene TRBV2 combines with J gene TRBJ2-7; TRBD1 is a possible D gene (6 bases). Trimming removed 4 bases at V and 2 bases at J, with 15 bases between. CDR1 SNHLY and CDR2 FYNNEI come from the germline V gene. The CDR3 spans 15 residues. CDR3 sequence: CASSVSPGATYEQYF. The CDR3 DNA follows: TGTGCCAGCAGTGTTTCTCCAGGGGCAACCTACGAGCAGTACTTC.

Here the CDR3 reads CASSPRQGGEKLFF. DNA for the CDR3: TGTGCCAGCTCACCTAGACAGGGAGGTGAAAAACTGTTTTTT. The chain employs TRBV18 and TRBJ1-4; 7 positions match TRBD1. CDR3 size: 14 residues. CDR1 KGHSH and CDR2 LQKENI come from the germline V gene. J was trimmed by 7 bases and V by 3 bases; bases with no gene match: 5.

This rearrangement joins TRBV19 to TRBJ2-7, with D possibly matching TRBD1 (6 bases). Germline CDR1 and CDR2: LNHDA and SQIVND (reference sequence). V gave up 3 bases and J gave up 4 bases, with 10 bases separating them. The CDR3 loop spans 13 amino acids. The CDR3 sequence is CASSMSQGYEQYF. In nucleotides, the CDR3 is TGTGCCAGTAGTATGAGCCAGGGGTACGAGCAGTACTTC.

This sequence joins TRBV6-4 and TRBJ2-2; D is unclear. Trimming removed 4 bases at V and 6 bases at J, with 12 bases between. Germline loops: CDR1 MRHNA, CDR2 SNTAGT. CDR3 length: 14 amino acids. The CDR3, as DNA: TGTGCCAGCAGTGCCTGGGTTGACTCCGGGGAGCTGTTTTTT. Translated, it gives CASSAWVDSGELFF.

The CDR3 nucleotides read TGTGCCAGCAGCTACGGGACTAGCGGCCCTGTCATGGGGTATTTT. This sequence encodes CASSYGTSGPVMGYF. The chain recombines TRBV13 with TRBJ2-3, with TRBD2 identical over 11 bases. From germline, CDR1 is PRHDT and CDR2 FYEKMQ (reference sequence). The CDR3 contains 15 residues. The ends lost 4 bases at V and 14 bases at J; junction bases unmatched: 14.

J is TRBJ1-1 and V is TRBV7-8; maybe TRBD1 (6 bases). V lost 4 bases, J lost 1 base, and 13 bases lay in between. Germline V CDR1 and CDR2: SGHVS, FQNEAQ. The CDR3 consists of 15 residues. CDR3 DNA sequence: TGTGCCAGCAGCTATTACAGGGTCGGGAACACTGAAGCTTTCTTT. Amino acid sequence: CASSYYRVGNTEAFF. Drawing the rest from reference TRBV7-8 and TRBJ1-1, the complete variable domain is GAGVSQSPRYKVAKRGQDVALRCDPISGHVSLFWYQQALGQGPEFLTYFQNEAQLDKSGLPSDRFFAERPEGSVSTLKIQRTQQEDSAVYLCASSYYRVGNTEAFFGQGTRLTVV.

Regarding this clone: Germline is not matched at one junction end, which may reflect a read error. V gene TRBV5-1 combines with J gene TRBJ2-1, with 10 bases fitting TRBD1. This CDR3 has 15 residues. CDR1 is SGHRS and CDR2 is YFSETQ in the germline V gene. The CDR3 sequence is CASCLSDRGVYEQFF. CDR3 bases: TGCGCCAGCTGCTTGTCGGACAGGGGGGTTTATGAGCAGTTCTTC.

This clone was detected only once. The chain recombines TRBV6-5 with TRBJ1-2; maybe TRBD1 (5 bases). Germline values: CDR1 MNHEY, CDR2 SVGAGI. CDR3 length: 13 amino acids. The V and J ends lost 5 bases and 7 bases respectively, with 14 bases between them. This CDR3 reads CASSMGGGSGYTF. In nucleotides, the CDR3 is TGTGCCAGCAGTATGGGGGGGGGATCTGGCTACACCTTC.

This sequence joins TRBV6-1 and TRBJ2-5, with D maybe TRBD1 (6 bases). Looked up from germline, CDR1 is MNHNS and CDR2 is SASEGT. The V end was cut by 6 bases, the J end by 1 base, with 15 bases between. The CDR3 loop spans 15 amino acids. The CDR3 spells CASRDTGTSQETQYF. The CDR3 DNA follows: TGTGCCAGCAGGGATACAGGGACCAGCCAAGAGACCCAGTACTTC.

The chain couples TRBV9 to TRBJ1-5; the match to TRBD1 covers 8 bases. From germline, CDR1 is SGDLS and CDR2 YYNGEE. V lost 4 bases and J lost 0; bases outside the gene matches: 3. The CDR3 consists of 15 residues. Here the CDR3 DNA reads TGTGCCAGCAGCATGACAGGGGATAGCAATCAGCCCCAGCATTTT. Translated, it gives CASSMTGDSNQPQHF. Looking up the rest from reference TRBV9 and TRBJ1-5 gives the full variable domain: DSGVTQTPKHLITATGQRVTLRCSPRSGDLSVYWYQQSLDQGLQFLIQYYNGEERAKGNILERFSAQQFPDLHSELNLSSLELGDSALYFCASSMTGDSNQPQHFGDGTRLSIL.

The J gene is TRBJ2-3, the V gene TRBV5-1; unclear D gene. V lost 6 bases, J lost 1 base, and 9 bases lay in between. Germline V gene lookup returns CDR1 SGHRS and CDR2 YFSETQ. CDR3 length: 13 residues. DNA of the CDR3: TGCGCCAGCAAAGCCCTGGGCACAGATACGCAGTATTTT. Translated: CASKALGTDTQYF.

This clone was recorded once. CDR3 sequence (DNA): TGTGCCTGGAGTGGACAGGCTTTCTCTGGAAACACCATATATTTT. Residues: CAWSGQAFSGNTIYF. The rearrangement uses TRBV30 and TRBJ1-3, with D maybe TRBD1 (6 bases). Germline CDR1 reads GTSNPN; CDR2 reads SVGIG (reference sequence). V lost 1 base to trimming and J lost 0 bases, with 10 bases between them. The CDR3 is 15 residues long. Complete variable domain (other parts from reference TRBV30 and TRBJ1-3): SQTIHQWPATLVQPVGSPLSLECTVEGTSNPNLYWYRQAAGRGLQLLFYSVGIGQISSEVPQNLSASRPQDRQFILSSKKLLLSDSGFYLCAWSGQAFSGNTIYFGEGSWLTVV.

The chain carries TRBV11-3 and TRBJ2-1; D gene unclear. Deletions cut 3 bases from V and 6 bases from J, with 9 bases between. This CDR3 comprises 13 residues. Per the germline V gene, CDR1 is SGHNT and CDR2 is YENEEA. The CDR3: CASSFSAGNEQFF. In DNA, the CDR3 is TGTGCCAGCAGCTTTTCCGCAGGCAATGAGCAGTTCTTC.

This chain connects TRBV28 to TRBJ2-7; possible D gene TRBD2, 6 bases. The CDR3 loop spans 13 amino acids. The germline V and J ends were trimmed by 6 bases and 7 bases, with 16 bases remaining between them. The germline CDR1 and CDR2 sequences are MDHEN and SYDVKM. The CDR3 DNA sequence: TGTGCCAGCAGAAGTAGCGGAGGGAGGGAGCAGTACTTC. Amino acid sequence: CASRSSGGREQYF.

This sequence joins TRBV10-3 and TRBJ1-1, with 10 bases fitting TRBD1. Germline lookup yields CDR1 ENHRY and CDR2 SYGVKD. The V gene end was trimmed by 2 bases and the J gene end by 8 bases; junction bases not matched to a gene: 5. This CDR3 spans 14 amino acids. The CDR3, as DNA: TGTGCCATCAGTGAGGACAGGGGGCGTTGGGAAGCTTTCTTT. It translates to CAISEDRGRWEAFF.

This CDR3 is CASSPPGQGGNTIYF. The CDR3 DNA sequence: TGTGCCAGCTCACCACCGGGACAAGGAGGAAACACCATATATTTT. The chain uses TRBV18 and TRBJ1-3, with D tentatively TRBD1 (6 bases). This CDR3 is built from 15 residues. Germline CDR1 reads KGHSH; CDR2 reads LQKENI. V dropped 0 bases and J dropped 4 bases, with 10 bases sitting between them. The complete variable domain, with remaining parts taken from reference TRBV18 and TRBJ1-3, reads NAGVMQNPRHLVRRRGQEARLRCSPMKGHSHVYWYRQLPEEGLKFMVYLQKENIIDESGMPKERFSAEFPKEGPSILRIQQVVRGDSAAYFCASSPPGQGGNTIYFGEGSWLTVV.